This paragraph covers one T cell receptor (beta chain) sequence. Its target is unknown. One tube held mixed TRB-A and TRB-B primer pools for touch-down PCR. Reprocessing the multiplex PCR reads, TCRdb reports a single entry for every CDR3 protein and omits DNA. This listing includes some 3,900 distinct CDR3 sequences. The CDR3 consists of 19 residues. CDR1 SGHNT and CDR2 YYREEE come from the germline V gene (reference sequence). The sample is drawn from a study of T cell clusters in autoimmune cytopenias. Notes on the study in general: Healthy donors had about 3.1-fold more exclusive TRB clusters than active autoimmune hepatitis patients.

Tens of thousands of genome equivalents of blood DNA were amplified for TRB. These sequences were also reported in another study, on T cell repertoires in aging, cancer and after chemotherapy. That paper adds: Six age groups, ranging from 30 or younger to 70 or older, included the donors. Roughly 8.8 million TCR reads made up the full dataset. Healthy donors lost TCR diversity with age mainly through richness, cancer patients through richness and evenness.

This clonotype originated in a human donor in good health. This sequence joins TRBV5-4 and TRBJ2-1; the TCRdb D gene call, TRBD2, has no DNA to confirm it. Sequencing input: peripheral blood. The CDR3 sequence is CASSLKLGYLRREGREQFF.